This T cell receptor beta chain was recorded in a study of T-cell reconstitution after alpha-beta-depleted transplantation in children. Many counts were recorded for this clonotype. It was with unique molecular identifiers that the TCRbeta library was prepared. MiXCR, run by TCRdb on the PCR reads, gives a single entry per CDR3 protein. The sample records over 70,000 distinct CDR3 sequences, approximately 9.2% being singletons. Material: PBMCs from the stem cell graft donor, obtained from the stem cell graft. This receptor was identified in a human donor who donated a stem cell graft to a child with congenital amegakaryocytic thrombocytopenia.

CDR3 DNA: TGTGCCACCAGTGATCCCGGGACTGGCGACACCGGGGAGCTGTTTTTT. Its translation is CATSDPGTGDTGELFF. The genes are TRBV24-1 and TRBJ2-2, with a possible D match to TRBD2 (6 bases). Germline V gene lookup returns CDR1 KGHDR and CDR2 SFDVKD. Trimming removed 3 bases from V and 3 bases from J, with 13 bases in between. This CDR3 has 16 amino acids.